Listed here are 21 T cell receptor beta chains from one sample, sequenced in a study of CD8 T cells in Susac syndrome. RNA amounts of roughly 0.45 to 1 ug underwent reverse transcription with random hexamers. TCRdb reprocessed the immunoSEQ multiplex PCR reads via MiXCR and lists one record per CDR3 protein. The sample has some 200,000 distinct CDR3 sequences; roughly 94% are singletons. The sequenced sample consisted of CD8+ T cells from PBMCs. The receptors derive from a human donor with Susac syndrome.

This chain connects TRBV28 to TRBJ1-5; D not certain. Trimming took 1 base from V and 5 from J, leaving 12 bases between them. CDR1 is MDHEN and CDR2 is SYDVKM in the germline V gene. CDR3 size: 15 residues. CDR3 sequence reads: CASSLFGLADQPQHF. For the CDR3, the DNA is TGTGCCAGCAGTTTATTCGGGTTAGCGGATCAGCCCCAGCATTTT.

The chain carries TRBV25-1 and TRBJ2-5; no reliable D call. Germline V gives CDR1 MGHDK, CDR2 SYGVNS. This CDR3 is built from 14 residues. Between the trimmed V and J ends, which lost 1 base and 3 bases, there was a span of 9 bases. The CDR3 DNA follows: TGTGCCAGCAGTGAATGGCTGGACGAAGAGACCCAGTACTTC. It yields the protein CASSEWLDEETQYF.

This clonotype was seen just once. The V and J genes are TRBV4-1 and TRBJ2-1, with TRBD2 matching 7 bases. The J segment lost 7 bases and the V segment lost 0 bases, leaving 6 bases of the junction unmatched. The CDR3 has 15 residues. CDR1 and CDR2 (germline): MGHRA, YSYEKL. As DNA, the CDR3 is TGCGCCAGCAGCCAAGATAGCGGGTGGGGGAATGAGCAGTTCTTC. It yields the protein CASSQDSGWGNEQFF.

The chain recombines TRBV5-4 with TRBJ2-1, with D perhaps matching TRBD1 (5 bases). The CDR3 loop spans 15 amino acids. The V end was cut by 2 bases, the J end by 2 bases, with 11 bases between. Germline CDR1 SGHNT, CDR2 YYREEE (reference sequence). The CDR3 is CASSLKQAPYNEQFF. The CDR3 DNA reads TGTGCCAGCAGCTTAAAACAGGCGCCCTACAATGAGCAGTTCTTC.

The rearrangement links TRBV5-4 to TRBJ2-3; TRBD2 matches 16 bases. The V gene's germline CDR1 is SGHNT and CDR2 YYREEE (reference sequence). With V trimmed by 3 bases and J by 4 bases, 11 bases remained unmatched. This CDR3 contains 19 residues. The CDR3 nucleotides read TGTGCCAGCAGCTCACCGGGACTAGCGGGAGGGAAGAAGGCAGATACGCAGTATTTT. Translating it yields CASSSPGLAGGKKADTQYF.

This chain links TRBV2 with TRBJ2-4; tentatively, D is TRBD2 (6 bases). Germline CDR1 SNHLY, CDR2 FYNNEI. The CDR3 totals 12 residues. The V end lost 10 bases, the J end lost 1 base, and 8 bases lay between the germline ends. Here the CDR3 DNA reads TGTGCCACCGCGGGGGCCAAAAACATTCAGTACTTC. Encoded protein: CATAGAKNIQYF.

This sequence joins TRBV20-1 and TRBJ2-7, with 11 bases aligning to TRBD2. V was clipped by 4 bases and J by 11 bases; unmatched bases: 10. This CDR3 comprises 13 residues. The germline V gene encodes CDR1 DFQATT and CDR2 SNEGSKA (reference sequence). CDR3 DNA sequence: TGCAGTGCTACACTAGCGGGAGTCCCAAAGGAGTACTTC. This translates into CSATLAGVPKEYF.

The chain combines TRBV29-1 with TRBJ2-3; the D is unclear. The CDR3 runs to 13 residues. Germline loops: CDR1 SQVTM, CDR2 ANQGSEA. V lost 4 bases and J lost 2, with 10 bases in between. The CDR3 reads CSVAPDVTDTQYF. The DNA of the CDR3 is TGCAGCGTTGCCCCAGACGTCACAGATACGCAGTATTTT.

This rearrangement joins TRBV7-8 to TRBJ1-5, with D possibly TRBD1 on 5 matching bases. The CDR3 extends over 16 amino acids. Germline V gene data show CDR1 as SGHVS and CDR2 as FQNEAQ. V was trimmed by 0 bases and J by 8 bases, leaving 17 bases between them. The CDR3 protein is CASSLALGPSQEPQHF. The CDR3 DNA follows: TGTGCCAGCAGCTTAGCTCTGGGGCCGTCGCAGGAGCCCCAGCATTTT.

The chain has TRBV6-5 and TRBJ2-1; D remains unclear. Per the germline V gene, CDR1 is MNHEY and CDR2 is SVGAGI. V lost 2 bases, J lost 11 bases, and 4 bases lay in between. The CDR3 extends over 10 amino acids. CDR3 bases: TGTGCCAGCAGTTACCCACAGCAGTTCTTC. Its protein is CASSYPQQFF.

The genes are TRBV27 and TRBJ2-1; possible D gene TRBD1, 6 bases. Trimming shortened V by 4 bases and J by 6 bases, and 13 bases separated the two germline ends. Germline loops: CDR1 MNHEY, CDR2 SMNVEV (reference sequence). The CDR3 loop spans 14 amino acids. Written as DNA, the CDR3 is TGTGCCAGCAGTTCCTGGGACACACTCAATGAGCAGTTCTTC. Translation: CASSSWDTLNEQFF.

V gene TRBV7-2 combines with J gene TRBJ2-5; possibly TRBD1 for D (6 bases). The CDR3 runs 14 residues. The V end was cut by 5 bases, the J end by 5 bases, with 15 bases between. CDR1 is SGHTA, CDR2 FQGNSA, per germline. The DNA of the CDR3 is TGTGCCAGCAGCCGAGCCGGGACAAAGGAGACCCAGTACTTC. This encodes CASSRAGTKETQYF.

V usage is TRBV3-1 and J usage is TRBJ2-1; weak D call: TRBD1 (6 bases). The CDR3 consists of 13 residues. V was pared by 3 bases and J by 9 bases, with 12 bases between. Germline CDR1 and CDR2: LGHDT and YNNKEL (reference sequence). The CDR3 nucleotides read TGTGCCAGCAGCCACACAGGGCCGGCTGAGCAGTTCTTC. As protein: CASSHTGPAEQFF.

The chain has TRBV9 and TRBJ1-3; D is unclear. V was pared by 0 bases and J by 3 bases, with 7 bases between. The CDR3 length is 14 residues. Germline lookup yields CDR1 SGDLS and CDR2 YYNGEE. The CDR3 reads CASSVGVVGNTIYF. CDR3 DNA sequence: TGTGCCAGCAGCGTAGGGGTTGTTGGAAACACCATATATTTT.

The rearrangement links TRBV3-1 to TRBJ2-7, with a possible D match to TRBD1 (6 bases). V was cut by 4 bases and J by 2 bases, with 12 bases left in between. The germline V gene encodes CDR1 LGHDT and CDR2 YNNKEL (reference sequence). The CDR3 is 14 residues long. Written as DNA, the CDR3 is TGTGCCAGCAGCCCTACGGGACATACCTACGAGCAGTACTTC. As protein: CASSPTGHTYEQYF.

This chain uses TRBV3-1 with TRBJ2-7; 9 nucleotides line up with TRBD1. The CDR3 length is 15 residues. Trimming at V came to 4 bases and at J to 3 bases, leaving 7 bases not matched to a gene. Germline lookup yields CDR1 LGHDT and CDR2 YNNKEL (reference sequence). CDR3 protein: CASSPWDRVNYEQYF. For the CDR3, the DNA is TGTGCCAGCAGCCCGTGGGACAGGGTAAACTACGAGCAGTACTTC.

This chain joins TRBV20-1 and TRBJ2-5; TRBD1 might be the D (5 bases). Germline CDR1 reads DFQATT; CDR2 reads SNEGSKA (reference sequence). CDR3 size: 14 residues. The V gene lost 6 bases and the J gene lost 3 bases, with 17 bases spanning the gap. The CDR3 protein is CSASSRQIKETQYF. The DNA of the CDR3 is TGCAGTGCCAGCTCCCGACAGATTAAAGAGACCCAGTACTTC.

The chain employs TRBV27 and TRBJ2-1; possible D gene TRBD1, 6 bases. V was clipped by 4 bases and J by 0 bases, with 10 bases between them. The CDR3 covers 15 residues. Germline values: CDR1 MNHEY, CDR2 SMNVEV (reference sequence). CDR3 nucleotides: TGTGCCAGCAGTTCAGGGACAATCTCCTACAATGAGCAGTTCTTC. Translated: CASSSGTISYNEQFF.

The rearrangement uses TRBV6-5 and TRBJ1-1; D is possibly TRBD1 (6 bases). The CDR3 length is 15 residues. The germline V gene has CDR1 MNHEY and CDR2 SVGAGI. Trimming took 4 bases from V and 1 from J, leaving 13 bases between them. CDR3 loop: CASSSTGYRNTEAFF. CDR3 DNA sequence: TGTGCCAGCAGTTCGACAGGATATAGGAACACTGAAGCTTTCTTT.

The chain recombines TRBV29-1 with TRBJ1-1; D might be TRBD1 (5 bases). The length of the CDR3 is 14 residues. In germline, CDR1 is SQVTM, CDR2 ANQGSEA. Trimming stripped 6 bases from V and 1 base from J, with 15 bases between. Here the CDR3 DNA reads TGCAGCGTCGCATGGCGGGGGGGGAACACTGAAGCTTTCTTT. As protein: CSVAWRGGNTEAFF.

The chain employs TRBV9 and TRBJ2-2, with D unresolved. The germline CDR1 and CDR2 sequences are SGDLS and YYNGEE. This CDR3 region has 13 residues. Trimming took off 4 bases at V and 6 bases at J, with 10 bases between the two ends. CDR3 DNA: TGTGCCAGCAGCTTCCCTAATGCCGGGGAGCTGTTTTTT. Protein: CASSFPNAGELFF.